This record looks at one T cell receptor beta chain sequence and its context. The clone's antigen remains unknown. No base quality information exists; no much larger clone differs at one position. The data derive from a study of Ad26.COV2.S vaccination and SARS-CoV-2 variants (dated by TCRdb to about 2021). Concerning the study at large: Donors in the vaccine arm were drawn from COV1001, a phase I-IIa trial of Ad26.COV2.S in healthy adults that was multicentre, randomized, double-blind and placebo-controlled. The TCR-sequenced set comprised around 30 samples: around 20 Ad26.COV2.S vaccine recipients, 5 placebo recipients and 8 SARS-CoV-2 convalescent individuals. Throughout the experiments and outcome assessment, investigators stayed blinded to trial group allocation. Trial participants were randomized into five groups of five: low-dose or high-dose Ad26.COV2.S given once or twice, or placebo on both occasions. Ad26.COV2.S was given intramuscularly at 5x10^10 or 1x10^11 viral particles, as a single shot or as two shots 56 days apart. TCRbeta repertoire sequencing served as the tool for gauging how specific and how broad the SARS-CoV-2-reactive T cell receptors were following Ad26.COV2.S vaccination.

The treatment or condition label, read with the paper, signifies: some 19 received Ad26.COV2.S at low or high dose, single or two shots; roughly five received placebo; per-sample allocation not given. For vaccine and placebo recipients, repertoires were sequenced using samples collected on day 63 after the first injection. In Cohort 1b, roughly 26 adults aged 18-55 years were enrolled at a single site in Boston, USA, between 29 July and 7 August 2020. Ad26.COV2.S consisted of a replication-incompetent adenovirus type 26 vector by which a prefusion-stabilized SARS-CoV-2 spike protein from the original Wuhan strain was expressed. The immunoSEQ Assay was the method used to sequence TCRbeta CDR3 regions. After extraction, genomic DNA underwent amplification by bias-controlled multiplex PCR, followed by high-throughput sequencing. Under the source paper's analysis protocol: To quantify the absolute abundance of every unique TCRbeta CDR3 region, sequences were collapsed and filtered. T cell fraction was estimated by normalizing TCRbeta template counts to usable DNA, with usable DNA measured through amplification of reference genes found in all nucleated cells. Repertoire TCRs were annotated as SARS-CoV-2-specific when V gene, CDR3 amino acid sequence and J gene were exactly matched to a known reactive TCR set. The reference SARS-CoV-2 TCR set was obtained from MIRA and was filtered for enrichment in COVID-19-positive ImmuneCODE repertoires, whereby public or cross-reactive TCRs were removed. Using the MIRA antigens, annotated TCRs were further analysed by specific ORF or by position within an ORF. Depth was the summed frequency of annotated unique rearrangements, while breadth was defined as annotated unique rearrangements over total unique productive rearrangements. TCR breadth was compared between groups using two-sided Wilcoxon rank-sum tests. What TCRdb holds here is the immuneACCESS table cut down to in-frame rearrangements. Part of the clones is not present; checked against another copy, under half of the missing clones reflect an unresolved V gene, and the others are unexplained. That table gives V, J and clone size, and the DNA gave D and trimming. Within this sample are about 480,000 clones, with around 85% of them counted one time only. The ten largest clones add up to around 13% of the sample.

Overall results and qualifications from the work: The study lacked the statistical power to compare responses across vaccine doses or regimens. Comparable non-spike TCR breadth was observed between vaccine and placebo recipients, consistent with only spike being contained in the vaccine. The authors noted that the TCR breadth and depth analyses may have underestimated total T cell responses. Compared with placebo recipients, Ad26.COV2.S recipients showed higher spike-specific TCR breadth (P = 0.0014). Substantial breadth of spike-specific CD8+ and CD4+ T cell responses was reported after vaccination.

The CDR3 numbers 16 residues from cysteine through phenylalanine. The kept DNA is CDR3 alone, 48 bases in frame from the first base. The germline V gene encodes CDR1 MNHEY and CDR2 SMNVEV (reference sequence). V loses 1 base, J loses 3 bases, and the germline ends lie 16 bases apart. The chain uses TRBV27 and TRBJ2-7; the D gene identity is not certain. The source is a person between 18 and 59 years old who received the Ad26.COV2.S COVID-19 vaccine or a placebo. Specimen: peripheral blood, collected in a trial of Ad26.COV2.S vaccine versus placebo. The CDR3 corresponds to CASSLLGRRYNYEQYF. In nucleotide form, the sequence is TGTGCCAGCAGTTTATTGGGCAGACGGTACAACTACGAGCAGTACTTC.